Below are 3 T cell receptor beta chains sequenced from a single sample in a study of shared clonotypes between healthy human individuals. Profiling relied on immunoSEQ multiplex PCR, and the TCRdb table lists in-frame clones only, not all of them. The repertoire has 450,000 to 650,000 clones, around three quarters of them found once; the top ten carry around 11%. Sequences were obtained from PBMCs. These receptor sequences come from a woman between 35 and 50 years old in good health. Some clones in this sample may be carry-over from other donors' samples.

V gene TRBV20-1 combines with J gene TRBJ1-2; D is ambiguous. The germline gives CDR1 DFQATT, CDR2 SNEGSKA (reference sequence). This CDR3 region has 11 residues. The ends were cut back, 8 bases at V and 7 bases at J, with 14 bases in the middle. For the CDR3, the DNA is TGCAGTTCAGACCGGGAGGGTGGCTACACCTTC. This sequence encodes CSSDREGGYTF.

The V gene is TRBV28, the J gene TRBJ2-7; D may be TRBD2 (5 bases). This CDR3 has 15 amino acids. V was pared by 5 bases and J by 3 bases, with 17 bases between. Per the germline V gene, CDR1 is MDHEN and CDR2 is SYDVKM. The CDR3 loop reads CASSNSGSRYYEQYF. CDR3 sequence (DNA): TGTGCCAGCAGTAACTCGGGGTCTCGGTACTACGAGCAGTACTTC.

On this clone itself: This likely stems from a read error, as it lies one base from a far larger clone. The rearrangement uses TRBV4-2 and TRBJ2-5; 9 positions agree with TRBD2. The J call is in doubt because the DNA end fits TRBJ2-7 better. Germline V lookup: CDR1 LGHNA, CDR2 YNFKEQ. The CDR3 totals 17 residues. CDR3 sequence reads: CASSLTIPSGASYEQYF. The CDR3, as DNA: TGTGCCAGCAGCCTAACGATACCTAGCGGGGCCTCCTACGAGCAGTACTTC.